This paragraph covers one TCR beta chain sequence. The table came from immunoSEQ multiplex PCR; TCRdb's copy has only in-frame clones and leaves some out. The sample has around 160,000 clones; approximately 80% are singletons. The CDR3 extends over 15 amino acids. The ends were cut back, 1 base at V and 4 bases at J, with 11 bases in the middle. Germline CDR1 SGHAT, CDR2 FQNNGV. The source of the sample is a study of blood T cell repertoires in COVID-19. Sequenced: peripheral blood. The receptor's source is a woman aged 40 to 50 with active or convalescent COVID-19. The genes are TRBV11-2 and TRBJ1-3; a possible D gene is TRBD1 (5 bases). The CDR3 bases are TGTGCCAGCAGCTTAGTATGGGACTTAGGAAACACCATATATTTT. Translated: CASSLVWDLGNTIYF.